These T cell receptor beta chains were read from a single sample in a study of blood T cell repertoires in COVID-19. The data were produced by immunoSEQ multiplex PCR, yet TCRdb's version contains in-frame clones alone and is incomplete. Here the sample spans roughly 190,000 clones, about 83% being singletons. The sample was PBMCs or T cells enriched from blood (not recorded which). The origin of the receptors is a woman in her twenties or thirties who had been exposed to COVID-19. The CDR3 runs from the conserved cysteine through the conserved F or W. A D gene is named only where the DNA matches it firmly. Not every row has a clone size; where given, it reads once, few, many or a size class.

>18|TRBJ1-2|-|TRBV7-8|TRBD1
CASSPLTGVGDYNYGYTF
TGTGCCAGCAGCCCGTTAACAGGGGTAGGGGATTATAACTATGGCTACACCTTC
>14|TRBJ1-2|-|TRBV6-5|TRBD1
CASSRSQGAHGYTF
TGTGCCAGCAGCCGAAGTCAGGGGGCGCATGGCTACACCTTC
>11|TRBJ2-7|-|TRBV6-5|TRBD1
CASSHRDREYF
TGTGCCAGCAGTCACCGGGACAGGGAGTACTTC
>13|TRBJ2-7|-|TRBV11-2|-
CASSGEQGYEQYF
TGTGCCAGCAGCGGAGAACAGGGTTACGAGCAGTACTTC
>14|TRBJ1-5|-|TRBV7-9|-
CASSLIGGTQPQHF
TGTGCCAGCAGCTTAATTGGGGGGACTCAGCCCCAGCATTTT
>18|TRBJ1-4|-|TRBV5-6|-
CASSLGTTPSATNEKLFF
TGTGCCAGCAGCTTGGGAACTACACCGAGTGCAACTAATGAAAAACTGTTTTTT
>15|TRBJ2-1|-|TRBV24-1|TRBD2
CATSDLASGNNEQFF
TGTGCCACCAGTGATTTGGCTAGCGGGAACAATGAGCAGTTCTTC
>18|TRBJ2-3|-|TRBV12-5|-
CASGLSQLLPTSTDTQYF
TGTGCTAGTGGTTTGTCCCAACTACTACCCACTAGCACAGATACGCAGTATTTT
>18|TRBJ1-4|-|TRBV4-3|-
CASSQEPSRYGDNEKLFF
TGCGCCAGCAGCCAAGAACCGAGCCGGTATGGAGATAATGAAAAACTGTTTTTT
>12|TRBJ2-7|-|TRBV29-1|TRBD1
CSALDRSDEQYF
TGCAGCGCCTTGGACAGGAGCGACGAGCAGTACTTC
>16|TRBJ1-3|-|TRBV29-1|TRBD1
CSVVRERQGTGNTIYF
TGCAGCGTTGTTCGGGAACGACAGGGAACTGGAAACACCATATATTTT
>15|TRBJ1-1|few|TRBV18|-
CASSPLSGVNTEAFF
TGTGCCAGCTCACCACTGTCAGGGGTGAACACTGAAGCTTTCTTT
>16|TRBJ2-4|-|TRBV19|TRBD1
CASSVRTGLAKNIQYF
TGTGCCAGTAGTGTCCGGACAGGATTAGCCAAAAACATTCAGTACTTC
>19|TRBJ2-7|-|TRBV27|-
CASSFSPVMTRDTSYEQYF
TGTGCCAGCAGTTTTTCGCCGGTGATGACCAGGGACACCTCCTACGAGCAGTACTTC
>15|TRBJ1-6|-|TRBV28|-
CASRPGQVRSSPLHF
TGTGCCAGCAGGCCAGGGCAGGTACGGAGTTCACCCCTCCACTTT
>17|TRBJ2-1|-|TRBV6-2/TRBV6-3|TRBD1
CASSLHGGQGPYNEQFF
TGTGCCAGCAGTTTACATGGGGGACAGGGGCCCTACAATGAGCAGTTCTTC
>13|TRBJ2-7|-|TRBV12-3/TRBV12-4|-
CASSSVKQGGQYF
TGTGCCAGCAGCTCAGTTAAACAAGGAGGGCAGTACTTC
>14|TRBJ2-3|-|TRBV4-3|TRBD2
CASSQDITSGSQYF
TGCGCCAGCAGCCAAGATATCACTAGCGGAAGTCAGTATTTT
>12|TRBJ1-2|-|TRBV6-2/TRBV6-3|-
CASSMGAYGYTF
TGTGCCAGCAGTATGGGAGCCTATGGCTACACCTTC
>11|TRBJ1-2|-|TRBV30|-
CASSETYGYTF
TGTGCCTCCTCGGAGACTTATGGCTACACCTTC
>14|TRBJ1-6|-|TRBV7-3|-
CASSWTANNSPLHF
TGTGCCAGCAGCTGGACAGCCAATAATTCACCCCTCCACTTT
>13|TRBJ1-1|-|TRBV2|-
CASNPRDFGEAFF
TGTGCCAGCAACCCTCGGGATTTCGGTGAAGCTTTCTTT
>15|TRBJ2-3|-|TRBV19|TRBD1
CASSLGTGGTDTQYF
TGTGCCAGTAGCCTCGGGACAGGGGGGACAGATACGCAGTATTTT
>14|TRBJ1-2|few|TRBV6-5|TRBD1
CASSYWGQNYGYTF
TGTGCCAGCAGTTACTGGGGACAGAACTATGGCTACACCTTC
>16|TRBJ2-7|-|TRBV5-1|TRBD2
CASSPGARGGTYEQYF
TGCGCCAGCAGCCCCGGGGCGCGGGGGGGCACCTACGAGCAGTACTTC
>14|TRBJ2-1|-|TRBV19|TRBD1
CASSMPTGWYEQFF
TGTGCCAGTAGTATGCCGACAGGGTGGTATGAGCAGTTCTTC
>12|TRBJ2-3|-|TRBV4-1|-
CASSQDSQTQYF
TGCGCCAGCAGCCAAGATTCCCAGACGCAGTATTTT
>14|TRBJ2-1|-|TRBV6-5|-
CASRPPTSTHEQFF
TGTGCCAGCAGACCTCCGACTAGTACTCATGAGCAGTTCTTC
>13|TRBJ1-1|-|TRBV19|-
CASTFTTASEAFF
TGTGCCAGTACTTTCACTACGGCGTCTGAAGCTTTCTTT
>15|TRBJ2-7|few|TRBV5-4|TRBD2
CASSLELAMTYEQYF
TGTGCCAGCAGCTTGGAACTAGCGATGACCTACGAGCAGTACTTC